This TCR beta chain was profiled in a study of shared clonotypes between healthy human individuals. Study-level background: Each donor contributed plates that comprised three CD4 naive, three CD4 memory, two CD8 naive and one CD8 memory.

General study points: Sharing of clonotypes among donors was expected to vary with sequencing depth.

TCRdb's table, derived via immunoSEQ multiplex PCR, lists solely in-frame clones and lacks some. Counted here are under 750,000 clones, 72% occurring once; the ten biggest clones make up under 2%. Germline V gene data show CDR1 as MNHNY and CDR2 as SVGAGI (reference sequence). The CDR3 contains 15 residues. Trimming removed 6 bases from V and 5 bases from J; junction bases left unmatched: 5. Points on this clone: Antigen: not known.

This receptor was taken from a woman in her 30s in good health. Sequencing was performed on memory CD4+ T cells sorted from blood. The sample's subset: CD45RA-negative fraction. The chain couples TRBV6-6 to TRBJ2-1; 12 bases agree with TRBD2. Here the CDR3 reads CASRNGLAGHNEQFF. CDR3 sequence (DNA): TGTGCCAGCAGAAACGGACTAGCGGGACACAATGAGCAGTTCTTC.